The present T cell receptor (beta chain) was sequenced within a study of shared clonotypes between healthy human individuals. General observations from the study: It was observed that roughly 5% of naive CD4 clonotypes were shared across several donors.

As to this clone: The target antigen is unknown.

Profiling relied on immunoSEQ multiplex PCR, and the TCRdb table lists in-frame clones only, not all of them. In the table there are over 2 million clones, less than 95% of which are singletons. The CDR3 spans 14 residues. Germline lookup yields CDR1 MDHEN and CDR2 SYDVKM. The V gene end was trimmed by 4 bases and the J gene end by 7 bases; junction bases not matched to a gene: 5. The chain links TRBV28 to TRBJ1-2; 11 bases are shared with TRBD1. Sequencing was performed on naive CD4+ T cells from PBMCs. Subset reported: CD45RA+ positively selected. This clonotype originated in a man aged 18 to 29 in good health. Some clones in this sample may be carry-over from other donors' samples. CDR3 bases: TGTGCCAGCAGTTGGACAGGGGGCGTTTCTGGCTACACCTTC. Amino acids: CASSWTGGVSGYTF.